One sample yielded the 28 T cell receptor beta chains listed below, sequenced in a study of blood T cell repertoires in COVID-19. Generated by immunoSEQ multiplex PCR, the TCRdb table keeps only in-frame clones and is missing some. Among about 130,000 clones, 70% to 80% were seen once, and the ten largest hold approximately 5.2%. The material sequenced was peripheral blood. The receptors shown here come from a woman between 65 and 79 years old with COVID-19, enrolled during active disease.

This clone was detected only a few times. The rearrangement links TRBV9 to TRBJ2-3, with 10 bases matching TRBD2. J was trimmed by 7 bases and V by 0 bases; bases with no gene match: 8. Per the germline V gene, CDR1 is SGDLS and CDR2 is YYNGEE. This CDR3 is 16 amino acids long. The CDR3 spells CASSVGPSGGANTQYF. CDR3 DNA sequence: TGTGCCAGCAGCGTAGGCCCCAGCGGGGGGGCGAATACGCAGTATTTT.

V usage is TRBV5-1 and J usage is TRBJ2-5, with a weak D call TRBD2 (7 bases). Germline values: CDR1 SGHRS, CDR2 YFSETQ. Trimming took off 4 bases at V and 0 bases at J, with 16 bases between the two ends. The CDR3 is made up of 16 amino acids. This chain's CDR3 is CASSAGPGGYQETQYF. CDR3 in DNA: TGCGCCAGCAGCGCAGGTCCGGGGGGCTACCAAGAGACCCAGTACTTC.

This clone occurred a few times. CDR3 sequence reads: CASSLDTGQGWRGYTF. As DNA, the CDR3 is TGTGCCAGCAGCTTGGACACGGGACAGGGGTGGAGGGGCTACACCTTC. V and J are TRBV5-5 and TRBJ1-2; 10 nucleotides agree with TRBD1. From germline, CDR1 is SGHKS and CDR2 YYEKEE (reference sequence). CDR3 length: 16 amino acids. The V and J ends lost 0 bases and 8 bases, in that order; junction bases with no gene match: 10.

The CDR3 nucleotides are TGTGCCAGCAGTTTATGGGCGGGTGGCTACACCTTC. It encodes CASSLWAGGYTF. The chain joins TRBV12-3 or TRBV12-4 to TRBJ1-2; D is uncertain. CDR3 size: 12 residues. Trimming left V 2 bases short and J 7 bases short, with 8 bases between.

This clone was observed a few times. The rearrangement joins TRBV28 to TRBJ1-3; no reliable D call. In germline, CDR1 is MDHEN, CDR2 SYDVKM. This CDR3 region has 13 residues. Deletions cut 2 bases from V and 0 bases from J, with 2 bases between. The DNA for the CDR3 is TGTGCCAGCAGTTTACTCTCTGGAAACACCATATATTTT. Translated, it gives CASSLLSGNTIYF.

Only one count was recorded for this clone. The chain couples TRBV29-1 to TRBJ1-4; TRBD1 matches at 11 bases. The CDR3 length is 12 residues. The germline gives CDR1 SQVTM, CDR2 ANQGSEA. V was clipped by 7 bases and J by 8 bases; unmatched bases: 3. CDR3 protein: CSAGTGGEKLFF. The CDR3 bases are TGCAGCGCCGGGACAGGGGGGGAAAAACTGTTTTTT.

The J gene is TRBJ1-1, the V gene TRBV5-4; D not certain. There are 13 residues in the CDR3. CDR1 is SGHNT, CDR2 YYREEE, per germline (reference sequence). Trimming stripped 0 bases from V and 4 bases from J, with 7 bases between. CDR3 region: CASSLDQSTEAFF. CDR3 nucleotides: TGTGCCAGCAGCTTGGACCAGTCCACTGAAGCTTTCTTT.

V usage is TRBV27 and J usage is TRBJ2-1; TRBD2 is a possible D gene (7 bases). The CDR3 spans 16 residues. Trimming pared 5 bases from V and 7 bases from J, leaving 21 bases between. Germline CDR1 is MNHEY and CDR2 is SMNVEV (reference sequence). Written as DNA, the CDR3 is TGTGCCAGCAGTCCTCCCCAGGGGAGGGGCTCGAATGAGCAGTTCTTC. It is translated as CASSPPQGRGSNEQFF.

This clone was found a few times. The genes are TRBV5-5 and TRBJ1-1; D is undetermined. Trimming shortened V by 0 bases and J by 0 bases, and 12 bases separated the two germline ends. Germline V CDR1 and CDR2: SGHKS, YYEKEE (reference sequence). The CDR3 is made up of 16 amino acids. Here the CDR3 reads CASSLDPAAMNTEAFF. In nucleotides, the CDR3 is TGTGCCAGCAGCTTGGATCCCGCGGCGATGAACACTGAAGCTTTCTTT.

The chain joins TRBV27 to TRBJ2-7, with 8 bases matching TRBD2. CDR3 length: 17 amino acids. The junction had 11 bases not matched to a gene; V was cut back by 2 bases and J by 2 bases. The germline V gene encodes CDR1 MNHEY and CDR2 SMNVEV (reference sequence). CDR3 amino acids: CASSLTGGAGGPYEQYF. DNA for the CDR3: TGTGCCAGCAGTTTAACTGGCGGGGCGGGGGGACCCTACGAGCAGTACTTC.

This sequence joins TRBV7-2 and TRBJ1-2; D is unclear. V shed 2 bases and J shed 0 bases, with 7 bases lying between them. The CDR3 spans 14 residues. The germline gives CDR1 SGHTA, CDR2 FQGNSA. This chain's CDR3 is CASSLIQSNYGYTF. DNA for the CDR3: TGTGCCAGCAGCTTAATACAGTCTAACTATGGCTACACCTTC.

The chain has TRBV6-5 and TRBJ2-1; TRBD1 matches at 8 bases. V gave up 6 bases and J gave up 2 bases; unmatched junction bases: 6. The V gene's germline CDR1 is MNHEY and CDR2 SVGAGI. This CDR3 comprises 15 residues. CDR3 in amino acids: CASSPRQGTYNEQFF. DNA of the CDR3: TGTGCCAGCAGCCCCAGACAGGGGACCTACAATGAGCAGTTCTTC.

The chain is built from TRBV12-3 or TRBV12-4 and TRBJ1-3; D is possibly TRBD1 (6 bases). V lost 4 bases and J 10 bases, leaving 14 bases between the germline ends. CDR3 length: 13 residues. The CDR3, as DNA: TGTGCCAGCAGTTGGACAGCCTCAAATACCATATATTTT. Protein sequence: CASSWTASNTIYF.

The chain combines TRBV2 with TRBJ2-5, with D perhaps TRBD1 (5 bases). In germline, CDR1 is SNHLY, CDR2 FYNNEI. This CDR3 has 13 amino acids. Trimming left V 7 bases short and J 1 base short, with 10 bases between. CDR3 coding DNA: TGTGCCAGCATATGGACACTCCAAGAGACCCAGTACTTC. Protein: CASIWTLQETQYF.

This clone was seen once. V gene TRBV12-3 or TRBV12-4 combines with J gene TRBJ2-1, with D maybe TRBD2 (5 bases). The CDR3 length is 12 residues. Trimming shortened V by 7 bases and J by 6 bases, and 10 bases separated the two germline ends. The CDR3 sequence is CASTRGSNEQFF. CDR3 DNA sequence: TGTGCCAGCACCCGGGGTAGCAATGAGCAGTTCTTC.

The genes are TRBV5-4 and TRBJ1-2; TRBD1 matches at 9 bases. Germline V lookup: CDR1 SGHNT, CDR2 YYREEE (reference sequence). The CDR3 is made up of 13 amino acids. After removal of 4 bases from V and 4 bases from J, the junction contained 2 bases not matched to a gene. Here the CDR3 reads CASSVGQGYGYTF. The CDR3 coding sequence is TGTGCCAGCAGCGTGGGACAGGGCTATGGCTACACCTTC.

This rearrangement joins TRBV29-1 to TRBJ2-6; D remains unclear. Trimming removed 2 bases from V and 0 bases from J, with 11 bases in between. The germline V gene has CDR1 SQVTM and CDR2 ANQGSEA. CDR3 size: 16 residues. The CDR3 nucleotides read TGCAGCGTTGAAACAGATGTGGGCTCTGGGGCCAACGTCCTGACTTTC. It is translated as CSVETDVGSGANVLTF.

This clone appeared a single time. This chain uses TRBV30 with TRBJ2-1; 7 bases fit TRBD2. The CDR3 length is 12 residues. With 2 bases clipped from V and 13 bases from J, the junction kept 8 bases outside the gene matches. Germline CDR1 GTSNPN, CDR2 SVGIG (reference sequence). Written as DNA, the CDR3 is TGTGCCTGGAGTCAAGGTAGCGGGCCTCAGTTCTTC. It is translated as CAWSQGSGPQFF.

A note on this clone: An end of the junction differs from the germline gene, which may be a read error. V usage is TRBV12-3 or TRBV12-4 and J usage is TRBJ1-2; D possibly corresponds to TRBD1 (5 bases). The CDR3 totals 12 residues. The CDR3 here is CASSFGTGEGDF. The DNA for the CDR3 is TGTGCCAGCAGTTTCGGGACGGGAGAAGGAGATTTC.

J is TRBJ1-1 and V is TRBV28; 11 bases map to TRBD1. V shed 8 bases, J shed 5 bases, and the junction held 13 bases outside the gene matches. The CDR3 is 16 residues long. Germline CDR1 reads MDHEN; CDR2 reads SYDVKM. As DNA, the CDR3 is TGTGCCAGCCGTGGGACAGGGGGGTTCTCGGGGACTGAAGCTTTCTTT. This translates into CASRGTGGFSGTEAFF.

In its sample, this clone was seen a few times. V is TRBV11-2 and J is TRBJ2-3; TRBD2 agrees at 10 bases. Germline V gene data show CDR1 as SGHAT and CDR2 as FQNNGV. The CDR3 covers 16 residues. The J segment lost 0 bases and the V segment lost 5 bases, leaving 5 bases of the junction unmatched. The CDR3 region is CASSPRTSGSTDTQYF. In nucleotides, the CDR3 is TGTGCCAGCAGCCCCCGGACTAGCGGAAGCACAGATACGCAGTATTTT.

This clone was observed a handful of times. The chain couples TRBV11-2 to TRBJ1-3; 7 nucleotides line up with TRBD1. CDR1 and CDR2 from the germline V gene are SGHAT and FQNNGV. With V trimmed by 8 bases and J by 4 bases, 2 bases remained unmatched. The CDR3 covers 12 residues. The CDR3 sequence is CASGDRGNTIYF. The CDR3 DNA is TGTGCCAGCGGGGACAGAGGAAACACCATATATTTT.

This clone was seen only once. The V call is TRBV6-2 or TRBV6-3, the J call TRBJ1-2, with 12 positions matching TRBD1. Per germline, CDR1 MNHEY and CDR2 SVGEGT. Losses at the gene ends were 5 bases for V and 4 bases for J; bases not matched to a gene: 8. The CDR3 has 16 amino acids. CDR3 in amino acids: CASSPSPGQGAYGYTF. The CDR3 bases are TGTGCCAGCAGTCCCTCCCCGGGACAGGGGGCCTATGGCTACACCTTC.

This clone was seen only a few times. V is TRBV7-2 and J is TRBJ1-5; tentatively, D is TRBD1 (5 bases). Trimming stripped 5 bases from V and 1 base from J, with 9 bases between. This CDR3 spans 14 amino acids. CDR1 and CDR2 (germline): SGHTA, FQGNSA. CDR3 DNA: TGTGCCAGCAGCGGGGGGGGGAGCAATCAGCCCCAGCATTTT. It yields the protein CASSGGGSNQPQHF.

This clone was observed a few times. The chain has TRBV29-1 and TRBJ2-2; D not resolved. Per germline, CDR1 SQVTM and CDR2 ANQGSEA. This CDR3 spans 12 amino acids. Trimming left V 7 bases short and J 6 bases short, with 12 bases between. The CDR3 here is CSAGSHAGELFF. The CDR3 DNA is TGCAGCGCCGGTTCGCATGCCGGGGAGCTGTTTTTT.

The rearrangement joins TRBV29-1 to TRBJ1-2, with 8 bases lining up with TRBD1. V was pared by 7 bases and J by 1 base, with 2 bases of the junction left unmatched. The CDR3 contains 12 residues. Per germline, CDR1 SQVTM and CDR2 ANQGSEA. This CDR3 is CSAGQGNYGYTF. In DNA, the CDR3 is TGCAGCGCCGGACAGGGTAACTATGGCTACACCTTC.

The chain carries TRBV2 and TRBJ2-3, with 13 bases identical to TRBD2. The junction had 10 bases not matched to a gene; V was cut back by 5 bases and J by 2 bases. Germline values: CDR1 SNHLY, CDR2 FYNNEI. The CDR3 extends over 18 amino acids. The DNA of the CDR3 is TGTGCCAGCAGTACGACTAGCGGGGGGTCACCTCTCACAGATACGCAGTATTTT. Encoded protein: CASSTTSGGSPLTDTQYF.

In DNA, the CDR3 is TGTGCCAGCAGTTACGGCAGGGCCGAGCAGTACTTC. It translates to CASSYGRAEQYF. The rearrangement joins TRBV6-5 to TRBJ2-7; D perhaps matches TRBD1 (5 bases). The germline gives CDR1 MNHEY, CDR2 SVGAGI. CDR3 length: 12 amino acids. The germline V and J ends were trimmed by 2 bases and 6 bases, with 8 bases remaining between them.